The 21 T cell receptor beta chains below come from one sample, sequenced in a study of blood T cell repertoires in COVID-19. The assay was immunoSEQ multiplex PCR, and TCRdb's table has in-frame clones only and misses some. Here the sample spans about 190,000 clones, 75% to 90% being singletons. The sample consisted of peripheral blood. Receptors were obtained from a man between 60 and 75 years old with acute or convalescent COVID-19.

Concerning this clone: Other DNA sequences in this sample translate to the same CDR3. The chain couples TRBV5-1 to TRBJ1-6; 7 bases agree with TRBD1. With 4 bases clipped from V and 9 bases from J, the junction kept 10 bases outside the gene matches. CDR3 length: 15 residues. Per the germline V gene, CDR1 is SGHRS and CDR2 is YFSETQ. The CDR3 region has the DNA TGCGCCAGCAGCGGGTCCGGAGACAGGGTTTCACCCCTCCACTTT. It codes for CASSGSGDRVSPLHF.

This clone was seen a few times. The chain uses TRBV28 and TRBJ2-3; 8 bases are a match to TRBD1. V lost 8 bases and J lost 2; bases outside the gene matches: 3. The germline V gene has CDR1 MDHEN and CDR2 SYDVKM. The CDR3 loop spans 13 amino acids. CDR3 sequence (DNA): TGTGCCAGCTGGGACAGGACCACAGATACGCAGTATTTT. Protein sequence: CASWDRTTDTQYF.

The chain employs TRBV4-3 and TRBJ2-3; 7 bases agree with TRBD2. This CDR3 comprises 20 residues. Germline V lookup: CDR1 LGHNA, CDR2 YSLEER. After removal of 0 bases from V and 1 base from J, the junction contained 16 bases not matched to a gene. CDR3 residues: CASSQDSFSGGTDRTDTQYF. The CDR3 nucleotides are TGCGCCAGCAGCCAAGATTCTTTCTCGGGAGGCACTGACCGCACAGATACGCAGTATTTT.

This chain links TRBV5-1 with TRBJ1-4, with D hard to call. Trimming left V 2 bases short and J 0 bases short, with 17 bases between. The CDR3 is 18 amino acids. The germline V gene has CDR1 SGHRS and CDR2 YFSETQ. The CDR3 coding sequence is TGCGCCAGCAGCTTCCGGTCCTGGCGAGGTGCAACTAATGAAAAACTGTTTTTT. It translates to CASSFRSWRGATNEKLFF.

Only a few counts were recorded for this clone. Here the CDR3 DNA reads TGCGCCAGCAGCATCGGACTAGCGGGGGCCTCGGGGCAAGAGACCCAGTACTTC. Its protein is CASSIGLAGASGQETQYF. This sequence joins TRBV4-3 and TRBJ2-5; 13 bases fit TRBD2. V was clipped by 5 bases and J by 2 bases; unmatched bases: 11. The CDR3 spans 18 residues. In germline, CDR1 is LGHNA, CDR2 YSLEER.

J is TRBJ1-4 and V is TRBV4-1; TRBD1 aligns across 7 bases. This CDR3 region has 15 residues. Germline values: CDR1 MGHRA, CDR2 YSYEKL. The junction had 10 bases not matched to a gene; V was cut back by 5 bases and J by 7 bases. Here the CDR3 reads CASSAGDRDSEKLFF. Here the CDR3 DNA reads TGCGCCAGCAGCGCCGGAGACAGGGATTCTGAAAAACTGTTTTTT.

This clone showed up just a few times. J is TRBJ1-1 and V is TRBV14; D unresolved. The CDR3 length is 12 residues. V lost 5 bases and J 1 base, leaving 5 bases between the germline ends. The germline CDR1 and CDR2 sequences are SGHDN and FVKESK. The CDR3 spells CASSGENTEAFF. The CDR3 DNA reads TGTGCCAGCAGCGGAGAGAACACTGAAGCTTTCTTT.

The CDR3 nucleotides read TGCGCCAGCAGCTCCCGGACGGGGGATAATTCACCCCTCCACTTT. This codes for CASSSRTGDNSPLHF. The rearrangement uses TRBV5-1 and TRBJ1-6; possibly TRBD1 for D (5 bases). V lost 3 bases and J lost 5, with 12 bases in between. The CDR3 consists of 15 residues. Germline CDR1 is SGHRS and CDR2 is YFSETQ.

The chain has TRBV7-9 and TRBJ1-5, with D perhaps matching TRBD1 (5 bases). CDR3 length: 14 residues. Trimming removed 5 bases from V and 4 bases from J, with 12 bases in between. Germline CDR1 and CDR2: SEHNR and FQNEAQ (reference sequence). CDR3 coding DNA: TGTGCCAGCAGCGCGACAGCAATAAATCAGCCCCAGCATTTT. This codes for CASSATAINQPQHF.

CDR3 sequence: CASSGATGGRSPLHF. CDR3 coding DNA: TGTGCCAGCAGTGGGGCTACAGGAGGGCGTTCACCCCTCCACTTT. The V call is TRBV2, the J call TRBJ1-6, with D perhaps matching TRBD1 (5 bases). Per germline, CDR1 SNHLY and CDR2 FYNNEI. This CDR3 contains 15 residues. V lost 4 bases and J lost 9, with 16 bases in between.

This chain joins TRBV30 and TRBJ2-7, with no clear D. Trimming took 0 bases from V and 1 from J, leaving 13 bases between them. In germline, CDR1 is GTSNPN, CDR2 SVGIG (reference sequence). This CDR3 has 15 residues. The CDR3 DNA reads TGTGCCTGGAGTGTTCGAGCCCACTATTCCTACGAGCAGTACTTC. Translation: CAWSVRAHYSYEQYF.

V gene TRBV3-1 (or the pseudogene TRBV3-2) combines with J gene TRBJ2-7, with 9 bases that match TRBD1. The CDR3 runs to 14 residues. Germline V gene sequence: CDR1 LGHDT, CDR2 YNNKEL (reference sequence). V trimming: 4 bases; J trimming: 6 bases; junction bases outside the gene matches: 7. The CDR3 reads CASSPTGGPSEQYF. The CDR3 DNA reads TGTGCCAGCAGCCCGACAGGGGGTCCGTCCGAGCAGTACTTC.

The chain couples TRBV27 to TRBJ2-7; 10 nucleotides match TRBD1. Trimming removed 3 bases from V and 2 bases from J; junction bases left unmatched: 1. This CDR3 is built from 14 residues. CDR1 is MNHEY, CDR2 SMNVEV, per germline (reference sequence). The CDR3 is CASSLDRGAYEQYF. The CDR3 nucleotides read TGTGCCAGCAGTTTGGACAGGGGGGCCTACGAGCAGTACTTC.

The V call is TRBV12-1, the J call TRBJ1-2; TRBD1 reflects the table's D call only, with no check against the DNA. TRBV12-1 is reported as a pseudogene. This CDR3 is built from 20 residues. This CDR3 reads CASSFVGTGQIKTGNYGYTF. The CDR3 nucleotides read TGTGCCAGCAGCTTTGTTGGGACAGGGCAGATCAAGACCGGTAACTATGGCTACACCTTC.

The chain couples TRBV11-2 to TRBJ2-7, with a weak D call TRBD1 (6 bases). Germline CDR1 reads SGHAT; CDR2 reads FQNNGV. The V gene lost 1 base and the J gene lost 4 bases, with 11 bases spanning the gap. The CDR3 extends over 14 amino acids. In nucleotides, the CDR3 is TGTGCCAGCAGCTTAGGCAGGGGAGCGTACGAGCAGTACTTC. It is translated as CASSLGRGAYEQYF.

The gene calls are TRBV5-1 and TRBJ2-5; 13 bases are shared with TRBD2. Per germline, CDR1 SGHRS and CDR2 YFSETQ. CDR3 length: 16 amino acids. V lost 4 bases, J lost 4 bases, and 7 bases stayed unmatched. The CDR3 DNA follows: TGCGCCAGCAGCCCCGGGACTAGCGGGGTTAGAGAGACCCAGTACTTC. Protein: CASSPGTSGVRETQYF.

The V and J genes are TRBV11-3 and TRBJ1-1; unclear D gene. The CDR3 contains 15 residues. Deletions cut 0 bases from V and 2 bases from J, with 10 bases between. The germline gives CDR1 SGHNT, CDR2 YENEEA. CDR3 DNA: TGTGCCAGCAGCTTAGACCGGGGAAGAAACACTGAAGCTTTCTTT. As protein: CASSLDRGRNTEAFF. Drawing the rest from reference TRBV11-3 and TRBJ1-1, the complete variable domain is EAGVVQSPRYKIIEKKQPVAFWCNPISGHNTLYWYLQNLGQGPELLIRYENEEAVDDSQLPKDRFSAERLKGVDSTLKIQPAELGDSAVYLCASSLDRGRNTEAFFGQGTRLTVV.

This clone was detected once. The CDR3 is CASSFGSLAPQFF. In DNA, the CDR3 is TGTGCCAGCAGCTTTGGGTCACTAGCGCCGCAGTTCTTC. The rearrangement links TRBV7-3 to TRBJ2-1; 7 bases map to TRBD2. V lost 3 bases, J lost 12 bases, and 8 bases stayed unmatched. The CDR3 covers 13 residues. Germline lookup yields CDR1 SGHTA and CDR2 FQGTGA.

The V and J genes are TRBV7-8 and TRBJ1-1; D gene ambiguous. Per germline, CDR1 SGHVS and CDR2 FQNEAQ. V gave up 3 bases and J gave up 1 base, with 9 bases separating them. The length of the CDR3 is 14 residues. The CDR3 here is CASSLSPTNTEAFF. CDR3 DNA: TGTGCCAGCAGCTTGAGTCCCACGAACACTGAAGCTTTCTTT.

J is TRBJ1-4 and V is TRBV5-6; 8 nucleotides match TRBD1. This CDR3 region has 18 residues. The germline V gene has CDR1 SGHDT and CDR2 YYEEEE. V was pared by 3 bases and J by 3 bases, with 13 bases of the junction left unmatched. Here the CDR3 reads CASSYFGGSGGSNEKLFF. CDR3 in DNA: TGTGCCAGCAGCTATTTCGGGGGATCAGGGGGCTCTAATGAAAAACTGTTTTTT.

With regard to this clone: Other nucleotide sequences in the sample specify the same CDR3. The chain recombines TRBV12-3 or TRBV12-4 with TRBJ1-5; D remains unclear. Trimming took off 3 bases at V and 5 bases at J, with 8 bases between the two ends. The CDR3 loop spans 13 amino acids. The CDR3 sequence is CASSLEGDQPQHF. The CDR3 bases are TGTGCCAGCAGTTTGGAGGGTGATCAGCCCCAGCATTTT.